Listed below are T cell receptor beta chains from one sample, sequenced in a study of CD8 T cells in ankylosing spondylitis. One entry per CDR3 protein results from TCRdb running MiXCR on the 5' RACE reads. The table has fewer than 550,000 distinct CDR3 sequences, under 5.5% seen once; the top ten hold 3.5%. Sequenced sample: blood, either unsorted or a sorted T cell fraction (not recorded which). The receptor source for this set is a male donor with ankylosing spondylitis. Both conserved end residues are part of each CDR3. D genes are given only for firm matches. Size tells how often a clone was seen (once, few, many) or the class of an expanded clone, and some rows leave it out.

cdr3_aa	cdr3_nt	clone_size	d_call	v_call	j_call
CASRAGQGLYEQYF	TGTGCCAGCAGAGCCGGACAGGGGCTGTACGAGCAGTACTTC	many	TRBD1	TRBV7-9	TRBJ2-7
CASSPSWTGRWVNTEAFF	TGTGCCAGCAGCCCTTCCTGGACAGGGAGGTGGGTGAACACTGAAGCTTTCTTT	many	TRBD1	TRBV5-6	TRBJ1-1
CATSRELRHAQPQHF	TGTGCCACCAGCAGAGAACTCCGGCATGCTCAGCCCCAGCATTTT	many	.	TRBV15	TRBJ1-5
CARSPVFADTQYF	TGTGCCAGGAGCCCCGTTTTTGCAGATACGCAGTATTTT	.	.	TRBV5-6	TRBJ2-3
CASSQFTTEETQYF	TGTGCCAGCAGCCAATTTACCACCGAAGAGACCCAGTACTTC	many	.	TRBV3-1	TRBJ2-5
CASSQESDREDQYF	TGTGCCAGCAGCCAAGAATCGGACAGGGAGGACCAGTACTTC	.	TRBD1	TRBV14	TRBJ2-5
CASSRDRDNEKLFF	TGTGCCAGCAGCAGGGACAGGGATAATGAAAAACTGTTTTTT	.	TRBD1	TRBV7-9	TRBJ1-4
CSARDRKSAFF	TGCAGTGCTAGAGATCGAAAGTCAGCTTTCTTT	many	.	TRBV20-1	TRBJ1-1
CSVIIAGSTDTQYF	TGCAGCGTCATAATAGCGGGAAGCACAGATACGCAGTATTTT	many	TRBD2	TRBV29-1	TRBJ2-3
CASSSQAGGSYEQYF	TGTGCCAGCAGCTCCCAAGCGGGGGGCTCCTACGAGCAGTACTTC	few	TRBD2	TRBV13	TRBJ2-7
CASSFGPNQETQYF	TGTGCCAGCAGTTTCGGACCTAACCAAGAGACCCAGTACTTC	many	.	TRBV6-2/TRBV6-3	TRBJ2-5
CASRPGTDYSNQPQHF	TGTGCCAGCAGACCCGGGACAGACTATAGCAATCAGCCCCAGCATTTT	many	TRBD1	TRBV6-1	TRBJ1-5
CASTRGSGDTGELFF	TGTGCCAGCACAAGGGGGAGCGGGGACACCGGGGAGCTGTTTTTT	many	.	TRBV7-2	TRBJ2-2
CASSPLSRWEHEQYF	TGCGCCAGCAGCCCCCTCAGTCGGTGGGAACACGAGCAGTACTTC	once	.	TRBV4-3	TRBJ2-7
CARTVPILGNEQFF	TGTGCCAGGACCGTACCCATTCTTGGGAATGAGCAGTTCTTC	few	.	TRBV2	TRBJ2-1
CASSTQGKETQYF	TGTGCCAGCAGCACTCAGGGAAAAGAGACCCAGTACTTC	.	.	TRBV6-2/TRBV6-3	TRBJ2-5
CASKPSRGQETQYF	TGTGCCAGCAAGCCCTCCAGGGGGCAGGAGACCCAGTACTTC	many	TRBD1	TRBV2	TRBJ2-5
CASSKGGGGAGDTQYF	TGTGCCAGCAGCAAAGGAGGCGGGGGGGCGGGAGATACGCAGTATTTT	many	TRBD2	TRBV4-2	TRBJ2-3
CASSYPRGDYGYTF	TGTGCCAGCAGCTACCCCAGGGGTGACTATGGCTACACCTTC	many	.	TRBV7-9	TRBJ1-2
CSAQDQMGQPQHF	TGCAGTGCCCAGGACCAAATGGGGCAGCCCCAGCATTTT	many	.	TRBV20-1	TRBJ1-5
CASSFQMGDNQPQHF	TGTGCCAGCAGTTTCCAGATGGGCGACAATCAGCCCCAGCATTTT	many	.	TRBV28	TRBJ1-5
CTSSPPTGSYEQYF	TGTACCAGCAGCCCACCGACAGGATCCTACGAGCAGTACTTC	.	.	TRBV7-2	TRBJ2-7
CASSPYWGAGANVLTF	TGTGCCAGCAGTCCCTACTGGGGGGCTGGGGCCAACGTCCTGACTTTC	many	.	TRBV27	TRBJ2-6
CASSMGAEQYF	TGTGCCAGCAGTATGGGGGCCGAGCAGTACTTC	few	.	TRBV7-6	TRBJ2-7
CASSFFGGPRTGELFF	TGTGCCAGCAGCTTCTTCGGAGGGCCGCGTACCGGGGAGCTGTTTTTT	.	.	TRBV7-8	TRBJ2-2
CASSQNLGRPWGYTF	TGCGCCAGCAGCCAAAACCTGGGCCGTCCTTGGGGCTACACCTTC	many	.	TRBV4-1	TRBJ1-2
CASSFTVGGATTDTQYF	TGCGCCAGCAGCTTTACTGTCGGGGGCGCGACCACAGATACGCAGTATTTT	many	.	TRBV5-1	TRBJ2-3
CASSSGTYSYEQYF	TGCGCCAGCAGTTCCGGGACATACTCCTACGAGCAGTACTTC	many	.	TRBV10-2	TRBJ2-7